The sequence of this T cell receptor (beta chain) was determined in a study of response to subunit inactivated influenza vaccine. Findings of the study overall: Authors suggested seasonal influenza vaccinations each recruit few new T cells.

Using its own MiXCR run on the RT-PCR reads, TCRdb lists one record per CDR3 protein. The table has hundreds of thousands of distinct CDR3 sequences, about 12% seen once. CDR3 length: 17 amino acids. Germline-derived CDR1 and CDR2 are SGHAT and FQNNGV. J was trimmed by 6 bases and V by 5 bases; bases with no gene match: 10. As regards this clonotype: The antigen remains undetermined.

This sequence originates from a man in his fifties or sixties who received an inactivated influenza vaccine. The chain combines TRBV11-2 with TRBJ2-2; 12 bases fit TRBD2. The specimen comprised PBMCs from blood, sampled on the day of vaccination. The CDR3 coding sequence is TGTGCCAGCAGCGCCCGTCTAGCGGGAGGGCCCGCCGGGGAGCTGTTTTTT. Protein product: CASSARLAGGPAGELFF.